The 17 T cell receptor beta chains in this list originate from one sample, sequenced in a study of tumor-infiltrating lymphocytes in primary liver carcinoma. The study co-extracted DNA and RNA from 20-30 mg of unsorted bulk tissue. Researchers generated TCR beta cDNA from 500 ng of total RNA, relying on a constant-region primer. Construction of TCR beta libraries relied on three successive nested multiplex PCR rounds employing slightly modified ARM-PCR. Running roughly 10 cycles apiece, the first two PCR rounds relied on TRBV1-TRBV30 forward primers together with a C-beta reverse primer. TCRdb reanalysed the multiplex PCR reads using MiXCR and keeps one entry per CDR3 protein. The sample has about 60,000 distinct CDR3 sequences, 71% seen once. The sequencing sample was made of liver tumor tissue from sampling region 4. Subset: tumor region T4, right-lateral pole. Receptors originate from a man aged 35 to 55 with primary liver carcinoma and hepatitis B virus infection.

With respect to this clonotype: As the CDR3 is not closed by the conserved phenylalanine or tryptophan, this likely results from a read error. The limits of the CDR3 on the DNA are not certain, so only TCRdb's listed CDR3 is given. This rearrangement joins TRBV10-3 to TRBJ2-7; TRBD2 is the table's D call, not checked against the DNA. Germline V CDR1 and CDR2: ENHRY, SYGVKD. The CDR3 length is 15 residues, termini included. The chain's CDR3 is CATRRGLADTYEQYL.

On this clonotype: At one boundary the junction diverges from the germline segment, which might be a read error. This chain uses TRBV6-5 with TRBJ2-1, with 8 bases lining up with TRBD1. This CDR3 comprises 15 residues. Germline lookup yields CDR1 MNHEY and CDR2 SVGAGI. Here the CDR3 reads CASSRGQEAGNEHFF. CDR3 bases: TGTGCCAGCAGTCGGGGACAGGAGGCGGGAAATGAGCATTTCTTC.

This clonotype turned up a few times. V and J are TRBV6-1 and TRBJ2-7; the D gene is possibly TRBD2 (6 bases). The CDR3 is 15 residues long. The V end was cut by 4 bases, the J end by 8 bases, with 21 bases between. Germline lookup yields CDR1 MNHNS and CDR2 SASEGT. CDR3 region: CASSGSLGIGGKQYF. In nucleotides, the CDR3 is TGTGCCAGCAGTGGGAGTCTGGGGATAGGAGGGAAGCAGTACTTC.

This clonotype was counted ten times or more. The J gene is TRBJ2-1, the V gene TRBV4-3; D gene unclear. Per germline, CDR1 LGHNA and CDR2 YSLEER. V was pared by 0 bases and J by 4 bases, with 13 bases between. The CDR3 covers 16 residues. The CDR3 loop reads CASSQDPYSEYNEQFF. Here the CDR3 DNA reads TGCGCCAGCAGCCAAGATCCCTACTCAGAATACAATGAGCAGTTCTTC.

Here the CDR3 reads CASSLKQGATDTQYF. The CDR3 DNA is TGTGCCAGCAGCCTAAAACAAGGGGCCACAGATACGCAGTATTTT. V gene TRBV7-9 combines with J gene TRBJ2-3; tentative D call: TRBD1 (5 bases). The length of the CDR3 is 15 residues. V shed 5 bases and J shed 2 bases, with 14 bases lying between them. The germline CDR1 and CDR2 sequences are SEHNR and FQNEAQ (reference sequence).

To note about this clonotype: An end of the junction does not agree with germline; a read error may underlie this. The chain carries TRBV12-3 or TRBV12-4 and TRBJ2-3; D gene unclear. This CDR3 spans 14 amino acids. As DNA, the CDR3 is TGTGCCAGTAGTTTGGGGATGACTCCAGATACGCAGTATTTT. Amino acids: CASSLGMTPDTQYF.

To note about this clonotype: One junction end disagrees with the germline gene, perhaps due to a read error. V is TRBV28 and J is TRBJ2-7, with 9 positions matching TRBD2. The CDR3 is made up of 16 amino acids. Per the germline V gene, CDR1 is MDHEN and CDR2 is SYDVKM. The CDR3: CASSTTLAGGQYEQYF. In DNA form, the CDR3 reads TGTGCCAGCAGTACCACCTTGGCGGGAGGGCAGTACGAACAGTACTTC.

This sequence joins TRBV11-2 and TRBJ2-7; tentatively, D is TRBD2 (5 bases). The germline V gene encodes CDR1 SGHAT and CDR2 FQNNGV. Between the trimmed V and J ends, which lost 8 bases and 2 bases, there was a span of 19 bases. This CDR3 contains 15 residues. This CDR3 is CASGQGIGRTYEQYF. The CDR3 DNA sequence: TGTGCCAGCGGCCAAGGCATAGGGAGAACCTACGAGCAGTACTTC. The entire variable domain, with the rest obtained from reference TRBV11-2 and TRBJ2-7, is as follows: EAGVAQSPRYKIIEKRQSVAFWCNPISGHATLYWYQQILGQGPKLLIQFQNNGVVDDSQLPKDRFSAERLKGVDSTLKIQPAKLEDSAVYLCASGQGIGRTYEQYFGPGTRLTVT.

For this clonotype: An end of the junction differs from the germline gene, which may be a read error. The CDR3 nucleotides are TGTACCAGCAATGAACCGGGACTAGCGTCCTCCTACGAGCAGTACTTC. This sequence encodes CTSNEPGLASSYEQYF. The J gene is TRBJ2-7, the V gene TRBV28; TRBD2 aligns across 10 bases. The CDR3 contains 16 residues. CDR1 MDHEN and CDR2 SYDVKM come from the germline V gene.

In the case of this clonotype: A junction boundary mismatches the germline segment, possibly from a read error. The genes are TRBV9 and TRBJ2-5; perhaps TRBD2 as D (6 bases). Germline V CDR1 and CDR2: SGDLS, YYNGEE. There are 15 residues in the CDR3. CDR3 sequence: CTSSVDPGVQETQYF. The CDR3, as DNA: TGTACCAGCAGCGTAGATCCGGGAGTCCAAGAGACCCAGTACTTC.

For this clonotype: Germline is not matched at one junction end, which may reflect a read error. The gene calls are TRBV30 and TRBJ2-5; D unclear. The germline gives CDR1 GTSNPN, CDR2 SVGIG (reference sequence). CDR3 length: 12 amino acids. In DNA form, the CDR3 reads TGTGTCTGGAGTGAGAGCTTAGAGACCCAGTACTTC. It yields the protein CVWSESLETQYF. Using reference TRBV30 and TRBJ2-5 for the parts outside the CDR3, the full variable domain is SQTIHQWPATLVQPVGSPLSLECTVEGTSNPNLYWYRQAAGRGLQLLFYSVGIGQISSEVPQNLSASRPQDRQFILSSKKLLLSDSGFYLCVWSESLETQYFGPGTRLLVL.

Comment on this clonotype: One end of the junction varies from germline; a read error may be responsible. The chain recombines TRBV11-2 with TRBJ2-2; TRBD2 might be the D (5 bases). CDR1 and CDR2 from the germline V gene are SGHAT and FQNNGV. This CDR3 comprises 16 residues. The CDR3 bases are TGTCCCAGCAGTTCATATCCCGGGGTTTTTACCGGGGAGCTGCTTTTT. Its protein is CPSSSYPGVFTGELLF. Together with reference TRBV11-2 and TRBJ2-2, the CDR3 gives the full variable domain: EAGVAQSPRYKIIEKRQSVAFWCNPISGHATLYWYQQILGQGPKLLIQFQNNGVVDDSQLPKDRFSAERLKGVDSTLKIQPAKLEDSAVYLCPSSSYPGVFTGELLFGEGSRLTVL.

Remarks on this clonotype: At one of its ends the junction is not consistent with the germline gene, which may arise from a read error. The chain uses TRBV25-1 and TRBJ2-2, with TRBD1 identical over 7 bases. CDR1 MGHDK and CDR2 SYGVNS come from the germline V gene. The CDR3 runs to 16 residues. The CDR3 reads CVSSEFADRSTGELFF. CDR3 in DNA: TGTGTCAGCAGTGAATTCGCGGACAGGAGCACCGGGGAGCTGTTTTTT.

Regarding this clonotype: A much larger clone differs by one base, so this may be a read error. The genes are TRBV4-1 and TRBJ2-5; 8 bases agree with TRBD1. CDR3 length: 15 residues. CDR1 and CDR2 (germline): MGHRA, YSYEKL. The V segment lost 7 bases and the J segment 2 bases; nucleotides outside the gene matches: 9. The CDR3 DNA sequence: TGCGCCAGCACCCGACACGGACAGGGACAAGAGACCCAGTACTTC. Translated, it gives CASTRHGQGQETQYF.

Comments on this clonotype: A junction boundary mismatches the germline segment, possibly from a read error. The genes are TRBV4-3 and TRBJ2-7; possible D gene TRBD1, 6 bases. Per germline, CDR1 LGHNA and CDR2 YSLEER. The CDR3 loop spans 14 amino acids. The CDR3 here is CVSSPKDSTCEQYF. Written as DNA, the CDR3 is TGCGTCAGCAGCCCCAAGGACAGCACTTGCGAGCAGTACTTC.

This clonotype has only one observation. The junction shows a germline mismatch at one end, possibly a read error. The chain joins TRBV24-1 to TRBJ2-6; 10 bases agree with TRBD1. Germline loops: CDR1 KGHDR, CDR2 SFDVKD. The CDR3 loop spans 18 amino acids. The CDR3: CATSDTGTGDSGANFLTF. CDR3 nucleotide sequence: TGTGCCACCAGCGACACCGGGACAGGGGACTCTGGGGCCAACTTCCTGACTTTC.

A word on this clonotype: This may be a read error: a much more frequent sequence differs by one nucleotide. This CDR3 reads CASSLSGLGETQYF. DNA of the CDR3: TGCGCCAGCAGCTTGTCGGGACTAGGGGAGACCCAGTACTTC. V and J are TRBV5-1 and TRBJ2-5; 8 positions agree with TRBD2. Germline V CDR1 and CDR2: SGHRS, YFSETQ. V shed 1 base and J 5 bases; nucleotides not matched to a gene: 4. The CDR3 loop spans 14 amino acids.